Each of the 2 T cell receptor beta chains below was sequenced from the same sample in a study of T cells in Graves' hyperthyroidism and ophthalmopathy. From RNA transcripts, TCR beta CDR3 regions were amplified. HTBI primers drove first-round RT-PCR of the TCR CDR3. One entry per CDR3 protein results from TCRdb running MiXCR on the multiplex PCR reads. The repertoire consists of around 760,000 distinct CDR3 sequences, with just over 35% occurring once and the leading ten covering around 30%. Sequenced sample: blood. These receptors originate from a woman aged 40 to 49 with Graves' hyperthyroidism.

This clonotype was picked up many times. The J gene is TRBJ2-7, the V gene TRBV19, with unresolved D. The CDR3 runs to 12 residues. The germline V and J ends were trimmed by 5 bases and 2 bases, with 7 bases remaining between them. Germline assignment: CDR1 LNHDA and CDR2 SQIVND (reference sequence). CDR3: CASSGRTYEQYF. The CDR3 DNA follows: TGTGCCAGTAGTGGGCGGACCTACGAGCAGTACTTC.

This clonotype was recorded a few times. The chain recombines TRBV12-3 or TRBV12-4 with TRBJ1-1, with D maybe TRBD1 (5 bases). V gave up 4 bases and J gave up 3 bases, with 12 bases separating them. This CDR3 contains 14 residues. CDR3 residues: CASSSRGTYTEAFF. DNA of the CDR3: TGTGCCAGCAGTTCCAGAGGGACCTACACTGAAGCTTTCTTT.